This T cell receptor beta chain came from a study of cytomegalovirus exposure and HLA in healthy donors. The PCR contained 60 Vbeta and 13 Jbeta primers. Clones were sequenced by immunoSEQ multiplex PCR, and TCRdb holds only the in-frame ones, with some missing. Of about 160,000 clones in the sample, more than 80% were seen once. The CDR3 loop spans 16 amino acids. Germline V gene data show CDR1 as SNHLY and CDR2 as FYNNEI. The V gene end was trimmed by 3 bases and the J gene end by 7 bases; junction bases not matched to a gene: 9. This TCR derives from a woman in her late teens or twenties in good health and CMV-seronegative. The rearrangement joins TRBV2 to TRBJ1-2; 12 bases line up with TRBD1. The material sequenced was PBMCs. Here the CDR3 reads CASSESRDRGLGGYTF. The CDR3, as DNA: TGTGCCAGCAGTGAGAGCCGGGACAGGGGGCTGGGTGGCTACACCTTC.